The 27 T cell receptor beta chains in this list originate from one sample, sequenced in a study of coeliac disease. Using immunoSEQ multiplex PCR, the repertoire was profiled, and TCRdb retains in-frame clones only, with some absent. Of 3,000 to 3,500 clones in the sample, roughly 63% were seen once. The source material was lymphocytes from the gut lamina propria. These receptor sequences come from a woman between 50 and 59 years old without celiac disease.

There are a few counts of this clone. The chain couples TRBV19 to TRBJ2-7; TRBD2 matches 10 bases. Germline V gene lookup returns CDR1 LNHDA and CDR2 SQIVND (reference sequence). CDR3 size: 16 residues. Trimming removed 5 bases from V and 0 bases from J; junction bases left unmatched: 7. The DNA of the CDR3 is TGTGCCAGTAGTCGTTCTAGCGGGGGAAGCTCCTACGAGCAGTACTTC. It is translated as CASSRSSGGSSYEQYF.

With respect to this clone: The identical CDR3 is also encoded by other nucleotide sequences in the sample. The chain carries TRBV20-1 and TRBJ1-2, with D unresolved. This CDR3 is built from 11 residues. The germline V and J ends were trimmed by 1 base and 6 bases, with 6 bases remaining between them. Germline V gene data show CDR1 as DFQATT and CDR2 as SNEGSKA (reference sequence). The chain's CDR3 is CSARGVNGYTF. Here the CDR3 DNA reads TGCAGTGCTAGAGGCGTGAATGGCTACACCTTC.

The CDR3 here is CASSLVLGQPHGYTF. CDR3 nucleotides: TGCGCCAGCAGCTTGGTCCTCGGACAGCCCCATGGCTACACCTTC. The chain carries TRBV5-1 and TRBJ1-2; possible D gene TRBD1, 6 bases. The germline V and J ends were trimmed by 0 bases and 6 bases, with 15 bases remaining between them. Germline lookup yields CDR1 SGHRS and CDR2 YFSETQ. The CDR3 runs to 15 residues.

This clone came up a few times. The chain links TRBV4-2 to TRBJ1-2, with D tentatively TRBD1 (6 bases). The V end lost 4 bases, the J end lost 8 bases, and 14 bases lay between the germline ends. The CDR3 is made up of 13 amino acids. Per germline, CDR1 LGHNA and CDR2 YNFKEQ. The CDR3 sequence is CASSPGAIEGYTF. CDR3 in DNA: TGTGCCAGCAGCCCAGGGGCGATTGAGGGCTACACCTTC.

The chain combines TRBV6-5 with TRBJ2-1, with 11 bases matching TRBD2. The CDR3 spans 13 residues. V trimming: 8 bases; J trimming: 14 bases; junction bases outside the gene matches: 11. Per the germline V gene, CDR1 is MNHEY and CDR2 is SVGAGI. CDR3 nucleotides: TGTGCCAGCGGCGGTAGCGGGGGGGTTCAGAAGTTCTTC. Translating it yields CASGGSGGVQKFF.

This sequence joins TRBV11-2 and TRBJ1-4; maybe TRBD1 (6 bases). The germline gives CDR1 SGHAT, CDR2 FQNNGV. The CDR3 has 15 amino acids. The germline V and J ends were trimmed by 6 bases and 6 bases, with 17 bases remaining between them. CDR3 DNA sequence: TGTGCCAGCAGTTCCACTGGGGGGGGCGATGAAAAACTGTTTTTT. Protein: CASSSTGGGDEKLFF.

This clone was detected a few times. The rearrangement links TRBV6-1 to TRBJ1-2; 10 nucleotides agree with TRBD1. The junction had 6 bases not matched to a gene; V was cut back by 7 bases and J by 4 bases. This CDR3 spans 14 amino acids. Germline V CDR1 and CDR2: MNHNS, SASEGT. The CDR3 DNA reads as TGTGCCAGCATCTGGGACAGGGGAGTCTATGGCTACACCTTC. Translation: CASIWDRGVYGYTF.

The chain combines TRBV27 with TRBJ2-1; D is perhaps TRBD2 (6 bases). The CDR3 totals 16 residues. The germline V gene encodes CDR1 MNHEY and CDR2 SMNVEV (reference sequence). Trimming stripped 1 base from V and 3 bases from J, with 13 bases between. CDR3 loop: CASSLFSGVSYNEQFF. CDR3 bases: TGTGCCAGCAGTTTATTTTCGGGGGTTAGCTACAATGAGCAGTTCTTC.

This clone appeared a single time. The chain is built from TRBV11-2 and TRBJ2-3; no clear D. V was shortened by 7 bases and J by 3 bases, with 11 bases between the two germline ends. Germline lookup yields CDR1 SGHAT and CDR2 FQNNGV. The CDR3 contains 13 residues. The CDR3 reads CASTEATTDTQYF. The CDR3, as DNA: TGTGCCAGCACCGAGGCCACGACAGATACGCAGTATTTT.

CDR3 coding DNA: TGTGCCAGCAGCCAATTTCAGGGCGAGGGCAATCAGCCCCAGCATTTT. Translated, it gives CASSQFQGEGNQPQHF. This chain uses TRBV7-2 with TRBJ1-5, with a tentative D call TRBD1 (5 bases). The germline gives CDR1 SGHTA, CDR2 FQGNSA. CDR3 length: 16 residues. V was clipped by 5 bases and J by 2 bases, with 16 bases between them. The full variable domain, rest sourced from reference TRBV7-2 and TRBJ1-5, is GAGVSQSPSNKVTEKGKDVELRCDPISGHTALYWYRQSLGQGLEFLIYFQGNSAPDKSGLPSDRFSAERTGGSVSTLTIQRTQQEDSAVYLCASSQFQGEGNQPQHFGDGTRLSIL.

The genes are TRBV5-5 and TRBJ2-3; 7 nucleotides match TRBD1. Per the germline V gene, CDR1 is SGHKS and CDR2 is YYEKEE (reference sequence). The junction had 15 bases not matched to a gene; V was cut back by 5 bases and J by 6 bases. The CDR3 has 16 residues. CDR3 sequence reads: CASRAKGGREADTQYF. The CDR3 DNA reads TGTGCCAGCAGGGCGAAAGGGGGCCGAGAGGCGGATACGCAGTATTTT.

The rearrangement links TRBV6-1 to TRBJ2-7; 10 bases agree with TRBD1. The CDR3 sequence is 19 residues long. The V gene end was trimmed by 6 bases and the J gene end by 2 bases; junction bases not matched to a gene: 19. Germline CDR1 and CDR2: MNHNS and SASEGT. For the CDR3, the DNA is TGTGCCAGCAGCGAAAAACATTCAACCGGGACAGGGGACCCCTACGAGCAGTACTTC. Translating gives CASSEKHSTGTGDPYEQYF.

This clone is categorized as medium-sized. The chain uses TRBV6-5 and TRBJ2-3; D perhaps matches TRBD1 (6 bases). The CDR3 covers 15 residues. Germline-derived CDR1 and CDR2 are MNHEY and SVGAGI. Deletions cut 4 bases from V and 2 bases from J, with 13 bases between. The CDR3 protein is CASSSGTSSTDTQYF. The CDR3 region has the DNA TGTGCCAGCAGTTCCGGGACATCTTCCACAGATACGCAGTATTTT.

The CDR3 is CASSWGTSGVHEQYF. The CDR3 nucleotides read TGTGCCAGCAGTTGGGGGACTAGCGGGGTCCACGAGCAGTACTTC. The J gene is TRBJ2-7, the V gene TRBV5-6; 13 bases agree with TRBD2. Trimming cost V 5 bases and J 5 bases; bases outside gene matches: 7. CDR1 and CDR2 from the germline V gene are SGHDT and YYEEEE. This CDR3 region has 15 residues.

The chain has TRBV6-4 and TRBJ2-3, with TRBD1 as a possible D gene (7 bases). V was trimmed by 1 base and J by 4 bases, leaving 9 bases between them. Germline V lookup: CDR1 MRHNA, CDR2 SNTAGT. This CDR3 has 14 residues. CDR3 loop: CASSDFRGADTQYF. The CDR3 DNA reads TGTGCCAGCAGTGACTTCAGGGGGGCAGATACGCAGTATTTT.

The chain is built from TRBV15 and TRBJ2-2; D gene unclear. Germline lookup yields CDR1 LNHNV and CDR2 YYDKDF (reference sequence). This CDR3 spans 14 amino acids. The V gene lost 0 bases and the J gene lost 1 base, with 3 bases spanning the gap. The CDR3 region is CATSRERNTGELFF. CDR3 nucleotides: TGTGCCACCAGCAGAGAGCGGAACACCGGGGAGCTGTTTTTT.

V is TRBV5-6 and J is TRBJ2-4; D is undetermined. CDR1 and CDR2 (germline): SGHDT, YYEEEE. V lost 1 base and J 5 bases, leaving 4 bases between the germline ends. The CDR3 has 12 residues. The CDR3 DNA sequence: TGTGCCAGCAGCTTGCGGGAAAACATTCAGTACTTC. Its protein is CASSLRENIQYF.

V gene TRBV5-1 combines with J gene TRBJ1-6; 7 bases align to TRBD1. The trim removed 4 bases at V and 8 bases at J, leaving 6 bases unmatched. The V gene's germline CDR1 is SGHRS and CDR2 YFSETQ. The CDR3 runs 14 residues. As DNA, the CDR3 is TGCGCCAGCAGCATTGGACAGGCCTATTCACCCCTCCACTTT. Translating gives CASSIGQAYSPLHF.

A word on this clone: In the same sample, other DNA sequences code for this CDR3. The rearrangement links TRBV4-2 to TRBJ2-3; 9 positions agree with TRBD2. The V gene's germline CDR1 is LGHNA and CDR2 YNFKEQ. V was clipped by 1 base and J by 5 bases; unmatched bases: 7. The CDR3 has 16 amino acids. This chain's CDR3 is CASSQVAGGHKDTQYF. Written as DNA, the CDR3 is TGTGCCAGCAGCCAAGTGGCGGGGGGGCATAAAGATACGCAGTATTTT.

This sequence joins TRBV19 and TRBJ1-2; D unclear. CDR3 length: 11 residues. CDR1 is LNHDA and CDR2 is SQIVND in the germline V gene (reference sequence). V lost 10 bases to trimming and J lost 8 bases, with 14 bases between them. CDR3 loop: CATTRTGGYTF. DNA for the CDR3: TGTGCCACTACACGGACGGGAGGCTACACCTTC.

This sequence joins TRBV6-6 and TRBJ1-3, with 7 bases lining up with TRBD1. The V segment lost 7 bases and the J segment 4 bases; nucleotides outside the gene matches: 10. The CDR3 contains 15 residues. Germline V lookup: CDR1 MNHNY, CDR2 SVGAGI (reference sequence). In DNA, the CDR3 is TGTGCCAGCACTCAGGAGGGGGCGAGAGGAAACACCATATATTTT. The encoded protein is CASTQEGARGNTIYF.

The V gene is TRBV5-5, the J gene TRBJ2-7, with D possibly being TRBD2 (6 bases). V lost 3 bases, J lost 5 bases, and 12 bases lay in between. Germline V gene lookup returns CDR1 SGHKS and CDR2 YYEKEE (reference sequence). The CDR3 has 13 residues. The CDR3 loop reads CASSWAWGDEQYF. In DNA form, the CDR3 reads TGTGCCAGCAGCTGGGCGTGGGGGGACGAGCAGTACTTC.

The rearrangement uses TRBV28 and TRBJ1-2; TRBD1 matches 12 bases. The CDR3 extends over 16 amino acids. V shed 7 bases, J shed 8 bases, and the junction held 14 bases outside the gene matches. CDR1 is MDHEN and CDR2 is SYDVKM in the germline V gene. The CDR3 DNA follows: TGTGCCAGCAACCCTCGGGGGACAGGGGGCAAGAGAGGCTACACCTTC. It translates to CASNPRGTGGKRGYTF.

This clone was seen a few times. The chain is built from TRBV5-6 and TRBJ2-7, with 10 bases that match TRBD2. Trimming at V came to 5 bases and at J to 6 bases, leaving 5 bases not matched to a gene. The CDR3 totals 13 residues. Per germline, CDR1 SGHDT and CDR2 YYEEEE. The CDR3 reads CASRKLAGSEQYF. In DNA, the CDR3 is TGTGCCAGCAGGAAACTAGCGGGAAGCGAGCAGTACTTC.

This clone was detected only once. The gene calls are TRBV11-2 and TRBJ2-7; D might be TRBD1 (5 bases). Germline CDR1 reads SGHAT; CDR2 reads FQNNGV. This CDR3 is built from 14 residues. V shed 6 bases and J shed 3 bases, with 15 bases lying between them. The CDR3 region is CASRQGYSYYEQYF. The CDR3 DNA reads TGTGCCAGCAGGCAGGGATACTCCTACTACGAGCAGTACTTC. Supplemented by reference TRBV11-2 and TRBJ2-7, the full variable domain reads EAGVAQSPRYKIIEKRQSVAFWCNPISGHATLYWYQQILGQGPKLLIQFQNNGVVDDSQLPKDRFSAERLKGVDSTLKIQPAKLEDSAVYLCASRQGYSYYEQYFGPGTRLTVT.

Of note for this clone: Other nucleotide sequences from this sample produce the same CDR3. The chain recombines TRBV6-1 with TRBJ2-7; D not resolved. Germline V CDR1 and CDR2: MNHNS, SASEGT. Trimming took 1 base from V and 7 from J, leaving 5 bases between them. This CDR3 is built from 11 residues. The CDR3 spells CASSEEREQYF. In DNA form, the CDR3 reads TGTGCCAGCAGTGAAGAACGGGAGCAGTACTTC.

The chain has TRBV7-9 and TRBJ2-7, with 13 bases lining up with TRBD2. CDR3 length equals 15 residues. Trimming took 4 bases from V and 3 from J; bases not matched to a gene: 3. Per the germline V gene, CDR1 is SEHNR and CDR2 is FQNEAQ (reference sequence). CDR3 DNA sequence: TGTGCCAGCAGCTCACTAGCGGGGGGGCACTACGAGCAGTACTTC. It encodes CASSSLAGGHYEQYF.